This T cell receptor beta chain was recovered during a study of blood T cell repertoires in COVID-19. Looking at the study overall: From the United States, Italy and Spain came samples of acute and convalescent COVID-19. Nucleic acid was either cDNA or gDNA, and it came from T cells, B-cell-depleted T cells, or PBMCs.

This CDR3 contains 14 residues. The ends lost 4 bases at V and 2 bases at J; junction bases unmatched: 5. The germline gives CDR1 SGDLS, CDR2 YYNGEE. In the original workflow: By means of reference gene primer amplification, nucleated cell counts were estimated. The data were produced by immunoSEQ multiplex PCR, yet TCRdb's version contains in-frame clones alone and is incomplete. That table supplies the V and J calls and clone size; D and trimming were determined from the DNA. The sample records 40,000 to 60,000 clones, around three quarters being singletons. The material sequenced was peripheral blood. The sequence derives from a man in his 70s with acute or convalescent COVID-19. The gene calls are TRBV9 and TRBJ2-7; 8 nucleotides match TRBD2. The CDR3, as DNA: TGTGCCAGCAGCCGGGAGGGTGGCACCTACGAGCAGTACTTC. Amino acids: CASSREGGTYEQYF.